This TCR beta chain was recorded in a study of blood T cell repertoires in COVID-19. Looking at the study overall: PBMCs, B-cell-depleted T cells, or T cells provided the cDNA or gDNA that made up the material.

Note on this clone: The same CDR3 also results from other DNA sequences found in this sample.

Per the authors' pipeline: Reference gene primer amplification in the assay estimated nucleated cell counts. The method was immunoSEQ multiplex PCR; TCRdb's version includes in-frame clones alone and lacks a portion of them. V and J calls and clone size are as listed in that table; D and trimming were resolved from the DNA. The sample shows some 200,000 clones, 80% to 90% of them seen only once. The V and J ends lost 1 base and 2 bases respectively, with 9 bases between them. The length of the CDR3 is 15 residues. Per germline, CDR1 LGHDT and CDR2 YNNKEL (reference sequence). V usage is TRBV3-1 (or the pseudogene TRBV3-2) and J usage is TRBJ1-3; D perhaps matches TRBD1 (6 bases). The specimen was peripheral blood. The TCR originated in a middle-aged man who had recovered from COVID-19. CDR3: CASSQGRGTGNTIYF. CDR3 DNA: TGTGCCAGCAGCCAAGGCAGGGGAACTGGAAACACCATATATTTT.